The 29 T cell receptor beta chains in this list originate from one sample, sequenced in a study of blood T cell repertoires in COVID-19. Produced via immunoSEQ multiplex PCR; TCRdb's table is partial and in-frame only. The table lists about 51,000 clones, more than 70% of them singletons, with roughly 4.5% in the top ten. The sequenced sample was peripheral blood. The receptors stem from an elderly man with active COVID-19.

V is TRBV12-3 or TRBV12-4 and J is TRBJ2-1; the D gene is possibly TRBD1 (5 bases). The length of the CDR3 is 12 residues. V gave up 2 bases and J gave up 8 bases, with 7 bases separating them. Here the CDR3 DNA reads TGTGCCAGCAGTTTACCAGGGCATGAGCAGTTCTTC. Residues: CASSLPGHEQFF.

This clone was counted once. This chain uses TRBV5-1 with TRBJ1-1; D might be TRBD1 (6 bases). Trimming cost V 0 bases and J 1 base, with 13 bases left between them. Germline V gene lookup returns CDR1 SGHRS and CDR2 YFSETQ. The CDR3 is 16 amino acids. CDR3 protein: CASSLGGRGGNTEAFF. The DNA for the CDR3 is TGCGCCAGCAGCTTGGGAGGCAGGGGTGGGAACACTGAAGCTTTCTTT.

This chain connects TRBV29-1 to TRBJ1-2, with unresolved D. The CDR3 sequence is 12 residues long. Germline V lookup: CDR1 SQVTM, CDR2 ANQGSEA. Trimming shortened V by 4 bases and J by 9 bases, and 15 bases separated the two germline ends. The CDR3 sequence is CSVVAQLASYTF. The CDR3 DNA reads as TGCAGCGTTGTAGCGCAGCTGGCGAGCTACACCTTC.

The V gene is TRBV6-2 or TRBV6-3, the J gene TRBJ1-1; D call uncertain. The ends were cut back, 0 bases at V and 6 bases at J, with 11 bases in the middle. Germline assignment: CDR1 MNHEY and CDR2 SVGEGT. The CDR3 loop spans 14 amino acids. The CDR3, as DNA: TGTGCCAGCAGTTACTCGAGCCGGTCTGCTGAAGCTTTCTTT. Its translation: CASSYSSRSAEAFF.

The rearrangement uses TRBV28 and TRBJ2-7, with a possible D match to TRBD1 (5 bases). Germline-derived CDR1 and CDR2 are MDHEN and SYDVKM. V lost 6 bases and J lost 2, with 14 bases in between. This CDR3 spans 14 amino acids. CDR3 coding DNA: TGTGCCAGCAGCCTAGGGGAAGCACCCTACGAGCAGTACTTC. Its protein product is CASSLGEAPYEQYF.

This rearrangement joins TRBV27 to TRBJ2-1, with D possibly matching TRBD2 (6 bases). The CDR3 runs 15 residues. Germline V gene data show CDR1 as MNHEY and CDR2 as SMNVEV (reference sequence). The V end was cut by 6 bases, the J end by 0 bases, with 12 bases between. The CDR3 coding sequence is TGTGCCAGCAGGGCCTTAGCGGTCTCCTACAATGAGCAGTTCTTC. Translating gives CASRALAVSYNEQFF.

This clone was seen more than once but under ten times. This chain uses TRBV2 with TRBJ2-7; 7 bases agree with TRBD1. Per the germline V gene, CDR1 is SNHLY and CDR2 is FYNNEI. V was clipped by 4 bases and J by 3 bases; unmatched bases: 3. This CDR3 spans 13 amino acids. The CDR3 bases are TGTGCCAGCAGTGGGACAGGCAACTACGAGCAGTACTTC. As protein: CASSGTGNYEQYF.

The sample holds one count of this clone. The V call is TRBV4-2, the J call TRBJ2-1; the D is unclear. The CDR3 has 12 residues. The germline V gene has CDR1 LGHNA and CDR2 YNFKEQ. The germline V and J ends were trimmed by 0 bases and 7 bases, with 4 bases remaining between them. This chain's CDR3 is CASSQDTNEQFF. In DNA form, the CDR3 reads TGTGCCAGCAGCCAAGATACAAATGAGCAGTTCTTC.

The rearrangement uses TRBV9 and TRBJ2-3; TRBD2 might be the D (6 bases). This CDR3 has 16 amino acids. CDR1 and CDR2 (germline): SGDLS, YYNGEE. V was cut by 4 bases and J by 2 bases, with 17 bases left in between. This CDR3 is CASSPVGRELTDTQYF. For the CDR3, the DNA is TGTGCCAGCAGCCCCGTGGGGCGGGAACTCACAGATACGCAGTATTTT.

CDR3 loop: CASSDQISNEQFF. The DNA of the CDR3 is TGTGCCAGCAGCGATCAGATAAGCAATGAGCAGTTCTTC. V usage is TRBV9 and J usage is TRBJ2-1; D gene unclear. Germline V gene lookup returns CDR1 SGDLS and CDR2 YYNGEE. The CDR3 spans 13 residues. The V end was cut by 3 bases, the J end by 6 bases, with 10 bases between.

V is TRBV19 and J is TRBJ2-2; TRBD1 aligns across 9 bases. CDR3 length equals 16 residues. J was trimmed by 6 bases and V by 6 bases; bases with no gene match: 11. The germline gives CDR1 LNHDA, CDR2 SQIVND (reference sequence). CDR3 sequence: CASRETPGQGAGELFF. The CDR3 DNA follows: TGTGCCAGTAGGGAAACCCCGGGACAGGGCGCCGGGGAGCTGTTTTTT.

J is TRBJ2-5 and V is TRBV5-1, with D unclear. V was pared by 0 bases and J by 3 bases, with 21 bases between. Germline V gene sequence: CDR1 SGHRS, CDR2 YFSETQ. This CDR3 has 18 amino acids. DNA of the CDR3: TGCGCCAGCAGCTTGGGATTTCGTCCATCCTATTTTGAAGAGACCCAGTACTTC. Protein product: CASSLGFRPSYFEETQYF.

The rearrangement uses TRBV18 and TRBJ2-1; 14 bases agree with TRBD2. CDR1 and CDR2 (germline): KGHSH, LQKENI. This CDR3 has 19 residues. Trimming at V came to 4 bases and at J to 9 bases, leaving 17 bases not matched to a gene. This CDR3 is CASSQGLAGARGPTAEQFF. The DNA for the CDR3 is TGTGCCAGCTCACAGGGACTAGCGGGAGCACGGGGACCGACGGCTGAGCAGTTCTTC. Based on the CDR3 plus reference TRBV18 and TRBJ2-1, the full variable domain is NAGVMQNPRHLVRRRGQEARLRCSPMKGHSHVYWYRQLPEEGLKFMVYLQKENIIDESGMPKERFSAEFPKEGPSILRIQQVVRGDSAAYFCASSQGLAGARGPTAEQFFGPGTRLTVL.

The DNA of the CDR3 is TGTGCCAGCAGTCAGGGTACTGGAAACACCATATATTTT. Translation gives CASSQGTGNTIYF. The V and J genes are TRBV28 and TRBJ1-3, with D perhaps TRBD1 (5 bases). CDR3 length equals 13 residues. V dropped 5 bases and J dropped 2 bases, with 7 bases sitting between them. CDR1 MDHEN and CDR2 SYDVKM come from the germline V gene.

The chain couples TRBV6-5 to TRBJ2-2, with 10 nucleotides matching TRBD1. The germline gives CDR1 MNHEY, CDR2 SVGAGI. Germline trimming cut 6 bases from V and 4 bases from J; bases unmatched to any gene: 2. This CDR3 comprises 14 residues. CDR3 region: CASSRTGGTGELFF. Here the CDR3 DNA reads TGTGCCAGCAGCCGGACAGGGGGCACCGGGGAGCTGTTTTTT.

The DNA of the CDR3 is TGTGCCAGCAGTTTAGATAGCGGAGCCTACAATGAGCAGTTCTTC. Translating gives CASSLDSGAYNEQFF. The V and J genes are TRBV28 and TRBJ2-1; D is possibly TRBD2 (6 bases). CDR3 length: 15 amino acids. V lost 2 bases, J lost 2 bases, and 10 bases lay in between. CDR1 MDHEN and CDR2 SYDVKM come from the germline V gene.

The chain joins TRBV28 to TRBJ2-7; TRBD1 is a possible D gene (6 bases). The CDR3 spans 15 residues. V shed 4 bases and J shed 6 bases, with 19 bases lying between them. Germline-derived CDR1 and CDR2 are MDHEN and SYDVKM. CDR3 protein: CASSWGSGDRGEQYF. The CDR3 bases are TGTGCCAGCAGTTGGGGATCAGGGGATAGGGGCGAGCAGTACTTC.

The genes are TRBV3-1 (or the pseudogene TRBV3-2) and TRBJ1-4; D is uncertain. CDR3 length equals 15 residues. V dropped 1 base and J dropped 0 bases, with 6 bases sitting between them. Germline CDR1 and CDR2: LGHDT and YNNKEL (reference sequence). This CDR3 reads CASSQGTATNEKLFF. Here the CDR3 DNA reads TGTGCCAGCAGCCAAGGAACAGCAACTAATGAAAAACTGTTTTTT.

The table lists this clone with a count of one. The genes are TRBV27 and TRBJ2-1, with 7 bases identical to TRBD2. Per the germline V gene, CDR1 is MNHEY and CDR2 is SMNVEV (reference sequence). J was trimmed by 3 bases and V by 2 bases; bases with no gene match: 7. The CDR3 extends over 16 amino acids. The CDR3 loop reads CASSLRLAVNYNEQFF. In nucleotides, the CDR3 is TGTGCCAGCAGTTTAAGGCTAGCGGTGAACTACAATGAGCAGTTCTTC.

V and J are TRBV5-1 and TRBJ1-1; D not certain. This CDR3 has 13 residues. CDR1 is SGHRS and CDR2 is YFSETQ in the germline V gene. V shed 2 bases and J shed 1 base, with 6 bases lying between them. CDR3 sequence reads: CASSFSSNTEAFF. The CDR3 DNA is TGCGCCAGCAGCTTCTCCTCGAACACTGAAGCTTTCTTT.

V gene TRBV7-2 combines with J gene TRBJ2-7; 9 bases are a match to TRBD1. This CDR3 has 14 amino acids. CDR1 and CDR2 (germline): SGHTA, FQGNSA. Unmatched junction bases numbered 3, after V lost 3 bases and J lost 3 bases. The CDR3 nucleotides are TGTGCCAGCAGCTTGGACAGGGGAATCTACGAGCAGTACTTC. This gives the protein CASSLDRGIYEQYF.

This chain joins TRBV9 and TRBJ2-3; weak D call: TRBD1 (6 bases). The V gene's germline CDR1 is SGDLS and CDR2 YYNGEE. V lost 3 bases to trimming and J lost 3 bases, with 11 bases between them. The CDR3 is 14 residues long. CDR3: CASSGTAFTDTQYF. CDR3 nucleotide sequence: TGTGCCAGCAGCGGGACAGCCTTTACAGATACGCAGTATTTT. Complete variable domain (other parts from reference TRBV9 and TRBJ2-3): DSGVTQTPKHLITATGQRVTLRCSPRSGDLSVYWYQQSLDQGLQFLIQYYNGEERAKGNILERFSAQQFPDLHSELNLSSLELGDSALYFCASSGTAFTDTQYFGPGTRLTVL.

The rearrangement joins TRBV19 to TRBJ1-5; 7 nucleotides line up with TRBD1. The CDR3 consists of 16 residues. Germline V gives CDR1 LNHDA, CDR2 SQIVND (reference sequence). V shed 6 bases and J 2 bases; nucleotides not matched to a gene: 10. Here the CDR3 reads CASSRQGGQGNQPQHF. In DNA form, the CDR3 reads TGTGCCAGTAGCCGACAGGGTGGGCAGGGCAATCAGCCCCAGCATTTT.

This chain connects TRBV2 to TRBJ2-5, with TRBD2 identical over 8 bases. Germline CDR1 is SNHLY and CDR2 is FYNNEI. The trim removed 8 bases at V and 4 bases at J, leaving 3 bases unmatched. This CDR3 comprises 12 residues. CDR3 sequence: CASREGRETQYF. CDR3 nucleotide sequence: TGTGCCAGCCGGGAGGGCCGAGAGACCCAGTACTTC.

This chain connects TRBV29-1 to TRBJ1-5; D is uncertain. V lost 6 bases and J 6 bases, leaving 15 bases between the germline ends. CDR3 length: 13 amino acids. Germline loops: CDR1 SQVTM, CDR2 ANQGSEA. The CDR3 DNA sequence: TGCAGCGTCCGCGCGGGGTACGGTCAGCCCCAGCATTTT. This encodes CSVRAGYGQPQHF.

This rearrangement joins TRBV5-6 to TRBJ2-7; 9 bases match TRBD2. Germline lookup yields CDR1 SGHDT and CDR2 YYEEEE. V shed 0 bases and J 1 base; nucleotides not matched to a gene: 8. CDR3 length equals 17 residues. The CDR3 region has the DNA TGTGCCAGCAGCTTGGCCCCTAGCGGGATGGTTTCCTACGAGCAGTACTTC. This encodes CASSLAPSGMVSYEQYF.

CDR3 residues: CATSETRLAGLNEQFF. The CDR3 DNA sequence: TGTGCCACCAGTGAAACTCGACTAGCGGGACTCAATGAGCAGTTCTTC. The chain recombines TRBV24-1 with TRBJ2-1; 11 bases map to TRBD2. After removal of 4 bases from V and 6 bases from J, the junction contained 7 bases not matched to a gene. Germline-derived CDR1 and CDR2 are KGHDR and SFDVKD. The CDR3 is made up of 16 amino acids.

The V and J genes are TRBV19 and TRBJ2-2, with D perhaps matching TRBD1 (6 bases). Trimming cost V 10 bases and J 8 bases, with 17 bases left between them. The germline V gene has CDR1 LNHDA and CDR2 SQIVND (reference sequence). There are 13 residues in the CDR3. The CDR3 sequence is CATAQGISGELFF. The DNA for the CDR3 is TGTGCCACCGCGCAGGGGATTTCAGGGGAGCTGTTTTTT.

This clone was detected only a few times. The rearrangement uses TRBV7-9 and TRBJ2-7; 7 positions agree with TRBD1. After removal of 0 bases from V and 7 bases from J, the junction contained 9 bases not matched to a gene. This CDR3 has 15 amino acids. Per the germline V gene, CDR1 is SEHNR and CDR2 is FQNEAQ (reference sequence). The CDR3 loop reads CASSLATGWLVEQYF. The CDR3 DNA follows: TGTGCCAGCAGCTTAGCGACAGGGTGGCTTGTGGAGCAGTACTTC.